Given below is one TCR beta chain in context. Its matching antigen is unknown. The CDR3 is 12 amino acids. Germline-derived CDR1 and CDR2 are MNHNY and SVGAGI (reference sequence). The germline V and J ends were trimmed by 2 bases and 5 bases, with 6 bases remaining between them. Clones were read by immunoSEQ multiplex PCR, and TCRdb kept only the in-frame ones, dropping some. The sample lists 70,000 to 90,000 clones, around 83% occurring once. The sample originates from a study of OX40 agonist ivuxolimab in advanced cancers. In the study overall: Prior therapy, whether anti-PD-1, anti-PD-L1 or anti-CTLA-4, was allowed, and under 50% had some.

Overall study findings and caveats: Expanded clones tended on average to be more numerous among CD8+ T cells than CD4+.

Sequences were derived from CD4+ or CD8+ T cells sorted from blood, sampled in a trial of the OX40 agonist ivuxolimab. The chain carries TRBV6-6 and TRBJ1-1; D remains ambiguous. The source of this sequence is an adult with an advanced solid tumor such as melanoma, head and neck, liver or kidney cancer. In DNA, the CDR3 is TGTGCCAGCAGTTACCCATATACTGAAGCTTTCTTT. Its translation: CASSYPYTEAFF.